The T cell receptor (beta chain) described here comes from a study of regulatory T cells in long-lasting Graves disease. This clonotype occurred a few times. CDR3-region Arm-PCR and iRepertoire HTBI primers produced the TCR beta libraries. In TCRdb, the multiplex PCR reads were re-called with MiXCR into one record per CDR3 protein. The sample has a few hundred thousand distinct CDR3 sequences; 12% to 15% are singletons. The time point is: newly diagnosed GD, antithyroid drugs for less than 3 months. Following extraction of RNA from PBMCs, that RNA was used to make the TCR library. Germline assignment: CDR1 SGDLS and CDR2 YYNGEE. The CDR3 has 13 residues. The ends were cut back, 0 bases at V and 10 bases at J, with 13 bases in the middle. This sample was shared with a second study, whose subject was T cells in Graves' hyperthyroidism and ophthalmopathy. According to that study: Stable hyperthyroidism and ophthalmopathy were separated using 13 V-J signatures.

The receptor was isolated from a woman between 50 and 59 years old with Graves disease. The gene calls are TRBV9 and TRBJ1-2, with D possibly being TRBD1 (6 bases). This specimen consisted of peripheral blood mononuclear cells (PBMCs), obtained at new diagnosis, from a patient treated with antithyroid drugs. Written as DNA, the CDR3 is TGTGCCAGCAGCGTAGCGGGGGCAGCAGCCTACACCTTC. Encoded protein: CASSVAGAAAYTF.